This T cell receptor beta chain was captured in a study of T cells after yellow fever vaccination. Study-wide points: The secondary response was weaker, and its peak arrived faster, on day 5 versus 15.

Germline V CDR1 and CDR2: SGHTA, FQGTGA. Trimming shortened V by 9 bases and J by 1 base, and 11 bases separated the two germline ends. The CDR3 is 13 residues long. This clonotype came up many times. Its specificity is not known. 5'RACE template switching added a universal primer site and UMIs to TCR cDNA. TCRdb reanalysed the 5' RACE reads using MiXCR and keeps one entry per CDR3 protein. The table records around 100,000 distinct CDR3 sequences, roughly 8.4% of them present only once. V and J are TRBV7-3 and TRBJ2-3; D is unresolved. The starting material was CD8+ T cells sorted from PBMCs, obtained 45 days after the yellow fever booster vaccination. The receptor was isolated from a man between 25 and 39 years old who received the YFV17D yellow fever vaccine. This chain's CDR3 is CASSRLRTDTQYF. For the CDR3, the DNA is TGTGCCAGTTCACGACTCCGCACAGATACGCAGTATTTT.